This T cell receptor (beta chain) appears in the sequencing data of a study of blood T cell repertoires in COVID-19. Study summary: Samples representing acute and convalescent COVID-19 were sourced from the United States, Italy and Spain. Sources were T cells, B-cell-depleted T cells, or PBMCs; the material itself was cDNA or gDNA.

J was trimmed by 6 bases and V by 6 bases; bases with no gene match: 7. CDR3 size: 13 residues. This clone was detected once. Original methodology: Reference gene primer amplification gave estimated nucleated cell counts. Generated by immunoSEQ multiplex PCR, the TCRdb table keeps only in-frame clones and is missing some. That table gives V, J and clone size, and the DNA gave D and trimming. The sample records under 300,000 clones, 92% being singletons. Patients from Seattle were sampled longitudinally, starting during active infection. This TCR was recovered from a man aged 30 to 45 with COVID-19, enrolled during active disease. Source material: peripheral blood. The chain links TRBV12-3 or TRBV12-4 to TRBJ1-2; 7 bases line up with TRBD1. The CDR3 protein is CASSSTGWDGYTF. CDR3 in DNA: TGTGCCAGCAGCTCGACAGGGTGGGATGGCTACACCTTC.